The 10 T cell receptor beta chains below all came from one sample that was sequenced in a study of blood T cells in healthy people across ages. Through a sample-barcoded 5' primer and a J-beta primer mix, a second PCR was run for roughly 6 to 11 cycles. MiXCR, applied by TCRdb to the 5' RACE reads, yields one record per CDR3 protein. The data show more than 1,400,000 distinct CDR3 sequences, roughly 45% seen once. Sequencing input: blood. Source of these receptors: a woman under 30 in good health.

V and J are TRBV5-6 and TRBJ2-7, with D perhaps matching TRBD1 (6 bases). Germline V gives CDR1 SGHDT, CDR2 YYEEEE. This CDR3 is built from 16 residues. The V and J ends lost 2 bases and 6 bases respectively, with 21 bases between them. CDR3 nucleotide sequence: TGTGCCAGCAGCTTCATTCTCCCAGGGGCGCCACGCGAGCAGTACTTC. It codes for CASSFILPGAPREQYF.

This clonotype has a handful of counts. The chain recombines TRBV12-3 or TRBV12-4 with TRBJ2-2; D is uncertain. The CDR3 loop spans 12 amino acids. V was pared by 1 base and J by 15 bases, with 12 bases between. CDR3 sequence reads: CASSLGVERVFF. As DNA, the CDR3 is TGTGCCAGCAGTTTAGGGGTCGAACGGGTGTTTTTT.

This clonotype was counted a few times. The chain is built from TRBV20-1 and TRBJ2-7; tentative D call: TRBD2 (5 bases). The V end was cut by 1 base, the J end by 5 bases, with 21 bases between. The CDR3 sequence is 16 residues long. Germline assignment: CDR1 DFQATT and CDR2 SNEGSKA (reference sequence). The CDR3 region has the DNA TGCAGTGCTAGAGGTCTCGAGGGTCCGTTTGGGGACGAGCAGTACTTC. As protein: CSARGLEGPFGDEQYF.

The rearrangement links TRBV6-2 or TRBV6-3 to TRBJ2-1; tentatively, D is TRBD1 or TRBD2 (6 bases each). V gave up 7 bases and J gave up 8 bases, with 15 bases separating them. Germline CDR1 reads MNHEY; CDR2 reads SVGEGT. CDR3 size: 13 residues. CDR3 nucleotides: TGTGCCAGCAAGCTGGGGGGCCTGGATGAGCAGTTCTTC. Its translation is CASKLGGLDEQFF.

CDR3 DNA sequence: TGTGCCAGCAGCGTAGGGCTCACAGGGGGGGAACCAGCCAAAAACATTCAGTACTTC. Translating gives CASSVGLTGGEPAKNIQYF. The V gene is TRBV9, the J gene TRBJ2-4; possibly TRBD1 for D (8 bases). The V end was cut by 0 bases, the J end by 0 bases, with 19 bases between. This CDR3 is 19 amino acids long. The germline V gene encodes CDR1 SGDLS and CDR2 YYNGEE.

The chain carries TRBV6-1 and TRBJ2-7; 10 bases are a match to TRBD2. The junction had 14 bases not matched to a gene; V was cut back by 3 bases and J by 6 bases. Germline V gene lookup returns CDR1 MNHNS and CDR2 SASEGT. This CDR3 has 17 amino acids. CDR3 nucleotide sequence: TGTGCCAGCAGTGACACTAGCGGGACAGTGTGGGGGCTCGAGCAGTACTTC. Amino acids: CASSDTSGTVWGLEQYF.

In its sample, this clonotype was seen a few times. The V and J genes are TRBV20-1 and TRBJ1-1, with D possibly being TRBD1 (6 bases). The CDR3 has 13 amino acids. V was trimmed by 4 bases and J by 5 bases, leaving 14 bases between them. Germline CDR1 is DFQATT and CDR2 is SNEGSKA (reference sequence). CDR3 sequence reads: CSATRDKGTEAFF. The CDR3 DNA is TGCAGTGCTACCCGGGACAAGGGGACTGAAGCTTTCTTT.

This clonotype has more than one count but fewer than ten. The chain couples TRBV5-1 to TRBJ2-1; possibly TRBD2 for D (6 bases). Germline CDR1 SGHRS, CDR2 YFSETQ. Trimming left V 0 bases short and J 9 bases short, with 13 bases between. The CDR3 contains 14 residues. The DNA for the CDR3 is TGCGCCAGCAGCTTGGCCCCGGACTATCTTGAGCAGTTCTTC. Amino acids: CASSLAPDYLEQFF. The variable domain in full, completed from reference TRBV5-1 and TRBJ2-1, reads KAGVTQTPRYLIKTRGQQVTLSCSPISGHRSVSWYQQTPGQGLQFLFEYFSETQRNKGNFPGRFSGRQFSNSRSEMNVSTLELGDSALYLCASSLAPDYLEQFFGPGTRLTVL.

This clonotype was detected only once. V and J are TRBV20-1 and TRBJ2-7; D remains ambiguous. CDR3 length: 15 amino acids. Germline assignment: CDR1 DFQATT and CDR2 SNEGSKA (reference sequence). Trimming took off 1 base at V and 7 bases at J, with 20 bases between the two ends. CDR3 bases: TGCAGTGCTAGAGCAAAAGCGTACTCCTACAATGAGCAGTACTTC. It encodes CSARAKAYSYNEQYF.

V and J are TRBV5-5 and TRBJ1-2; D is undetermined. CDR3 size: 15 residues. The V gene lost 4 bases and the J gene lost 5 bases, with 18 bases spanning the gap. Germline values: CDR1 SGHKS, CDR2 YYEKEE (reference sequence). CDR3 protein: CASSQLWRTWYGYTF. CDR3 DNA: TGTGCCAGCAGCCAACTTTGGCGGACTTGGTATGGCTACACCTTC.